This entry lists 10 T cell receptor beta chains sequenced from one sample in a study of T cell repertoires in cytomegalovirus infection. TCRdb analysed the reads with MiXCR anew, one entry per CDR3 protein. The table has roughly 640,000 distinct CDR3 sequences, roughly 24% seen once. Specimen: CD8+ T cells from PBMCs. The receptor source for this set is a human donor in good health (CMV status not recorded). Some clones in this sample may be carry-over from other donors' samples.

This clonotype was found many times. The chain links TRBV7-6 to TRBJ2-2; TRBD1 matches 8 bases. V lost 3 bases to trimming and J lost 3 bases; unmatched junction nucleotides: 9. CDR3 length: 17 residues. Germline V gives CDR1 SGHVS, CDR2 FNYEAQ. CDR3 in DNA: TGTGCCAGCAGCTTCTTGTCAGGGGGCGCCTACACCGGGGAGCTGTTTTTT. Amino acid sequence: CASSFLSGGAYTGELFF.

On this clonotype itself: A much bigger clone sits one base away, suggesting this may be a read error. J is TRBJ2-1 and V is TRBV7-6; 12 nucleotides agree with TRBD2. CDR1 SGHVS and CDR2 FNYEAQ come from the germline V gene. V was clipped by 8 bases and J by 9 bases; unmatched bases: 11. The CDR3 is 15 amino acids. CDR3 loop: CASGSRTSGAGEQFF. The CDR3 coding sequence is TGTGCCAGCGGCTCAAGGACTAGCGGGGCCGGTGAGCAGTTCTTC.

This clonotype came up many times. The chain has TRBV6-2 or TRBV6-3 and TRBJ2-2, with D perhaps matching TRBD2 (5 bases). Trimming left V 8 bases short and J 1 base short, with 14 bases between. Per the germline V gene, CDR1 is MNHEY and CDR2 is SVGEGT. The CDR3 is 15 amino acids. CDR3 amino acids: CASFPRELNTGELFF. CDR3 coding DNA: TGTGCCAGCTTCCCGAGGGAACTGAACACCGGGGAGCTGTTTTTT.

This clonotype appeared many times. This chain joins TRBV19 and TRBJ2-1; D perhaps matches TRBD2 (6 bases). This CDR3 is 16 amino acids long. V was trimmed by 3 bases and J by 3 bases, leaving 15 bases between them. Per germline, CDR1 LNHDA and CDR2 SQIVND (reference sequence). CDR3 in amino acids: CASSIGGAVGYNEQFF. In nucleotides, the CDR3 is TGTGCCAGTAGTATCGGCGGGGCAGTCGGCTACAATGAGCAGTTCTTC.

To note about this clonotype: This sequence may be a read error, since a much larger clone differs from it by one base. This chain uses TRBV10-2 with TRBJ1-1; no clear D gene. The CDR3 sequence is 12 residues long. Trimming stripped 7 bases from V and 4 bases from J, with 10 bases between. Germline loops: CDR1 WSHSY, CDR2 SAAADI. CDR3 DNA sequence: TGCGCCAGCATTGGTCCCACCACTGAAGCTTTCTTT. Residues: CASIGPTTEAFF.

The rearrangement links TRBV7-9 to TRBJ2-1, with 7 bases fitting TRBD1. V lost 5 bases to trimming and J lost 6 bases; unmatched junction nucleotides: 7. Germline V CDR1 and CDR2: SEHNR, FQNEAQ (reference sequence). This CDR3 spans 14 amino acids. CDR3 in DNA: TGTGCCAGCAGCCCATCTGGACAGGCCAATGAGCAGTTCTTC. Its translation: CASSPSGQANEQFF.

This clonotype was seen at least ten times. The rearrangement uses TRBV7-6 and TRBJ2-2, with 10 bases identical to TRBD2. From germline, CDR1 is SGHVS and CDR2 FNYEAQ. The J segment lost 3 bases and the V segment lost 1 base, leaving 8 bases of the junction unmatched. The CDR3 runs 18 residues. The chain's CDR3 is CASSLDLAGGTDTGELFF. CDR3 in DNA: TGTGCCAGCAGCTTAGATTTAGCGGGGGGAACGGACACCGGGGAGCTGTTTTTT.

This clonotype appeared many times. The chain links TRBV6-6 to TRBJ1-5; D is undetermined. Per germline, CDR1 MNHNY and CDR2 SVGAGI (reference sequence). The length of the CDR3 is 13 residues. Deletions cut 4 bases from V and 5 bases from J, with 9 bases between. The chain's CDR3 is CASSSAGYQPQHF. In DNA form, the CDR3 reads TGTGCCAGCAGTTCCGCCGGATATCAGCCCCAGCATTTT.

This clonotype has ten or more counts. The chain employs TRBV28 and TRBJ2-7; 7 bases are shared with TRBD2. CDR1 is MDHEN and CDR2 is SYDVKM in the germline V gene. There are 14 residues in the CDR3. J lost 6 bases, V lost 6 bases, and 11 bases had no gene match. In nucleotides, the CDR3 is TGTGCCAGCAGCCTAAGCGGGGCACTGGCCGAGCAGTACGTC. Translated, it gives CASSLSGALAEQYV.

The chain couples TRBV5-6 to TRBJ2-5, with TRBD2 matching over 11 bases. Germline CDR1 SGHDT, CDR2 YYEEEE. The CDR3 sequence is 17 residues long. V gave up 2 bases and J gave up 7 bases; unmatched junction bases: 13. CDR3 amino acids: CASSFPSGGPSGRTQYF. CDR3 nucleotide sequence: TGTGCCAGCAGCTTTCCTAGCGGGGGGCCCTCGGGTAGGACCCAGTACTTC. Based on the CDR3 plus reference TRBV5-6 and TRBJ2-5, the full variable domain is DAGVTQSPTHLIKTRGQQVTLRCSPKSGHDTVSWYQQALGQGPQFIFQYYEEEERQRGNFPDRFSGHQFPNYSSELNVNALLLGDSALYLCASSFPSGGPSGRTQYFGPGTRLLVL.